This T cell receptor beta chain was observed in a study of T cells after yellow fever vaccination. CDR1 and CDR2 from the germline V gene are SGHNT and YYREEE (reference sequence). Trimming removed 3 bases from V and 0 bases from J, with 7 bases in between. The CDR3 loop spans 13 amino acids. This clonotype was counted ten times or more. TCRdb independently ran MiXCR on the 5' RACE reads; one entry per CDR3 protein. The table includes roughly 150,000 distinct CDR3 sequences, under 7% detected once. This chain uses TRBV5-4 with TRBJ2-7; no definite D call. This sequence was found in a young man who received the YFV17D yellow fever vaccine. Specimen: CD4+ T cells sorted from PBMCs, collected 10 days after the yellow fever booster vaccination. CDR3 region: CASSSMGSYEQYF. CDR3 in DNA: TGTGCCAGCAGCTCGATGGGCTCCTACGAGCAGTACTTC.